This T cell receptor (beta chain) derives from a study of blood T cell repertoires in COVID-19. There are 16 residues in the CDR3. With V trimmed by 4 bases and J by 5 bases, 12 bases remained unmatched. The germline V gene encodes CDR1 SGDLS and CDR2 YYNGEE. Method: immunoSEQ multiplex PCR; TCRdb's copy keeps in-frame clones and lacks some. There are around 700,000 clones in the sample; about nine tenths occur only once, and approximately 0.25% lies in the top ten. This receptor was identified in a woman aged 18-35 years with acute or convalescent COVID-19. What was sequenced was peripheral blood. The chain recombines TRBV9 with TRBJ1-1, with 9 bases that match TRBD1. The CDR3 DNA sequence: TGTGCCAGCAGCCCTCCGTTGGGACAGGGTAGGACTGAAGCTTTCTTT. This sequence encodes CASSPPLGQGRTEAFF.